The text below deals with one T cell receptor beta chain. TCRdb's table, derived via immunoSEQ multiplex PCR, lists solely in-frame clones and lacks some. Among approximately 160,000 clones listed, approximately 90% were seen once. This entry belongs to a study of T cell responses to AZD1222 COVID-19 vaccine. The material sequenced was peripheral blood, taken on day 0 of AZD1222 vaccination. This TCR was sampled from an adult in good health.

For the CDR3, the DNA is TGTGCCAGCAGTTTAGTCGCGACAGATACGCAGTATTTT. Translating it yields CASSLVATDTQYF. The genes are TRBV6-5 and TRBJ2-3; D not resolved. V was cut by 4 bases and J by 3 bases, with 8 bases left in between. This CDR3 is built from 13 residues. Germline V gene lookup returns CDR1 MNHEY and CDR2 SVGAGI.